Below are 25 T cell receptor beta chains sequenced from a single sample in a study of cytomegalovirus exposure and HLA in healthy donors. Vbeta (60) and Jbeta (13) primers were used in the PCR. TCRdb's table, derived via immunoSEQ multiplex PCR, lists solely in-frame clones and lacks some. Of about 140,000 clones in the sample, less than 10% were seen once. What was sequenced was PBMCs. These receptors originate from a man aged 50 to 60 in good health and CMV-seronegative.

This clone was detected only a few times. The chain joins TRBV25-1 to TRBJ2-5, with TRBD1 matching over 7 bases. CDR3 length equals 15 residues. The trim removed 5 bases at V and 1 base at J, leaving 7 bases unmatched. Germline-derived CDR1 and CDR2 are MGHDK and SYGVNS. CDR3 amino acids: CASSHYSGGQETQYF. The CDR3 nucleotides are TGTGCCAGCAGTCACTATTCAGGGGGCCAAGAGACCCAGTACTTC.

This clone came up a few times. V usage is TRBV5-1 and J usage is TRBJ2-3; 12 positions match TRBD2. In germline, CDR1 is SGHRS, CDR2 YFSETQ. The length of the CDR3 is 16 residues. V lost 4 bases and J lost 5; bases outside the gene matches: 8. CDR3 sequence: CASSPMTSGGGDTQYF. The CDR3 nucleotides read TGCGCCAGCAGCCCAATGACTAGCGGGGGTGGAGATACGCAGTATTTT. Looking up the rest from reference TRBV5-1 and TRBJ2-3 gives the full variable domain: KAGVTQTPRYLIKTRGQQVTLSCSPISGHRSVSWYQQTPGQGLQFLFEYFSETQRNKGNFPGRFSGRQFSNSRSEMNVSTLELGDSALYLCASSPMTSGGGDTQYFGPGTRLTVL.

V usage is TRBV6-1 and J usage is TRBJ2-3; tentatively, D is TRBD1 (5 bases). The CDR3 loop spans 15 amino acids. From germline, CDR1 is MNHNS and CDR2 SASEGT. The V and J ends lost 7 bases and 2 bases respectively, with 16 bases between them. The CDR3 DNA sequence: TGTGCCAGCACCTCACCTGACAGAGCCACAGATACGCAGTATTTT. As protein: CASTSPDRATDTQYF.

This clone was seen a few times. The sample contains more than one DNA sequence encoding this CDR3. The chain recombines TRBV5-1 with TRBJ2-2, with 9 positions matching TRBD1. The CDR3 sequence is 16 residues long. The junction had 10 bases not matched to a gene; V was cut back by 4 bases and J by 6 bases. Per the germline V gene, CDR1 is SGHRS and CDR2 is YFSETQ. The CDR3 DNA is TGCGCCAGCAGCGTTCAACAGGGGGCGGGCGCCGGGGAGCTGTTTTTT. It translates to CASSVQQGAGAGELFF.

This clone was observed a handful of times. The V gene is TRBV19, the J gene TRBJ2-7; 7 nucleotides align to TRBD2. Trimming took 4 bases from V and 6 from J; bases not matched to a gene: 15. The CDR3 runs 16 residues. The germline gives CDR1 LNHDA, CDR2 SQIVND (reference sequence). The CDR3 DNA is TGTGCCAGTAGTAGCCAGACTAGCCAGAAGGTAGGCGAGCAGTACTTC. Its translation is CASSSQTSQKVGEQYF.

There are a few counts of this clone. The V gene is TRBV6-6, the J gene TRBJ1-1, with D possibly matching TRBD1 (6 bases). V was trimmed by 6 bases and J by 4 bases, leaving 21 bases between them. Germline-derived CDR1 and CDR2 are MNHNY and SVGAGI (reference sequence). The CDR3 runs to 16 residues. The CDR3 DNA follows: TGTGCCAGCAGACCCGGACCGGGACAATTGTTCACTGAAGCTTTCTTT. Protein sequence: CASRPGPGQLFTEAFF.

The gene calls are TRBV7-9 and TRBJ2-2, with D possibly TRBD1 on 6 matching bases. The CDR3 length is 15 residues. V gave up 3 bases and J gave up 2 bases, with 10 bases separating them. The germline V gene encodes CDR1 SEHNR and CDR2 FQNEAQ (reference sequence). The CDR3 region has the DNA TGTGCCAGCAGCTTCAGGGGCCGTAACACCGGGGAGCTGTTTTTT. This codes for CASSFRGRNTGELFF.

V is TRBV2 and J is TRBJ2-3; 11 bases agree with TRBD2. V trimming: 7 bases; J trimming: 5 bases; junction bases outside the gene matches: 14. CDR1 and CDR2 from the germline V gene are SNHLY and FYNNEI. The CDR3 totals 17 residues. The CDR3 loop reads CASIGSLAGESGDTQYF. CDR3 DNA: TGTGCCAGCATTGGGTCACTAGCGGGGGAGTCAGGAGATACGCAGTATTTT.

The chain couples TRBV15 to TRBJ1-1, with D possibly being TRBD1 (5 bases). Trimming left V 8 bases short and J 4 bases short, with 14 bases between. The CDR3 covers 13 residues. Germline V lookup: CDR1 LNHNV, CDR2 YYDKDF (reference sequence). The CDR3 loop is CATWAGFGTEAFF. The CDR3 coding sequence is TGTGCCACCTGGGCAGGGTTTGGCACTGAAGCTTTCTTT. The variable domain in full, with the rest retrieved from reference TRBV15 and TRBJ1-1, is DAMVIQNPRYQVTQFGKPVTLSCSQTLNHNVMYWYQQKSSQAPKLLFHYYDKDFNNEADTPDNFQSRRPNTSFCFLDIRSPGLGDTAMYLCATWAGFGTEAFFGQGTRLTVV.

This clone was found a few times. The gene calls are TRBV7-2 and TRBJ2-7, with 10 positions matching TRBD2. With V trimmed by 4 bases and J by 8 bases, 8 bases remained unmatched. CDR1 and CDR2 from the germline V gene are SGHTA and FQGNSA. The CDR3 runs 14 residues. The CDR3 spells CASSSGLAAGQQYF. CDR3 in DNA: TGTGCCAGCAGCTCTGGACTAGCGGCGGGGCAGCAGTACTTC.

The gene calls are TRBV14 and TRBJ1-2; possible D gene TRBD1, 5 bases. Germline V lookup: CDR1 SGHDN, CDR2 FVKESK. This CDR3 is 15 amino acids long. The ends were cut back, 4 bases at V and 5 bases at J, with 17 bases in the middle. The CDR3 DNA reads TGTGCCAGCAGCCCGATAGACAGTATTGGGTATGGCTACACCTTC. It is translated as CASSPIDSIGYGYTF.

This rearrangement joins TRBV5-1 to TRBJ2-3; D remains ambiguous. Between the trimmed V and J ends, which lost 2 bases and 0 bases, there was a span of 7 bases. The CDR3 totals 14 residues. CDR1 is SGHRS, CDR2 YFSETQ, per germline. Written as DNA, the CDR3 is TGCGCCAGCAGCTTCAGGCTTAGCACAGATACGCAGTATTTT. Translating it yields CASSFRLSTDTQYF.

The chain couples TRBV5-5 to TRBJ2-2, with D possibly being TRBD1 (6 bases). Germline loops: CDR1 SGHKS, CDR2 YYEKEE (reference sequence). CDR3 length: 16 residues. Trimming took 0 bases from V and 7 from J, leaving 16 bases between them. CDR3 residues: CASSLAVSQGNGELFF. CDR3 nucleotide sequence: TGTGCCAGCAGCTTGGCGGTATCGCAGGGGAACGGGGAGCTGTTTTTT.

This clone came up a few times. CDR3 residues: CASSLAAGEETQYF. The CDR3 DNA reads as TGCGCCAGCAGCTTGGCGGCAGGGGAAGAGACCCAGTACTTC. The chain is built from TRBV5-1 and TRBJ2-5; TRBD1 is a possible D gene (6 bases). CDR1 SGHRS and CDR2 YFSETQ come from the germline V gene. The germline V and J ends were trimmed by 0 bases and 3 bases, with 9 bases remaining between them. The CDR3 has 14 amino acids. The whole variable domain, remainder taken from reference TRBV5-1 and TRBJ2-5, is KAGVTQTPRYLIKTRGQQVTLSCSPISGHRSVSWYQQTPGQGLQFLFEYFSETQRNKGNFPGRFSGRQFSNSRSEMNVSTLELGDSALYLCASSLAAGEETQYFGPGTRLLVL.

V gene TRBV5-6 combines with J gene TRBJ2-7; D is possibly TRBD2 (6 bases). Deletions cut 4 bases from V and 0 bases from J, with 17 bases between. This CDR3 has 16 amino acids. Per germline, CDR1 SGHDT and CDR2 YYEEEE. This chain's CDR3 is CASSTGVGDFSYEQYF. The CDR3 region has the DNA TGTGCCAGCAGCACCGGCGTAGGGGACTTCTCCTACGAGCAGTACTTC.

This chain uses TRBV5-6 with TRBJ2-2; weak D call: TRBD1 (6 bases). Germline V CDR1 and CDR2: SGHDT, YYEEEE. There are 17 residues in the CDR3. Trimming stripped 4 bases from V and 7 bases from J, with 23 bases between. The DNA for the CDR3 is TGTGCCAGCAGCCCGCCTACAGGGTGGCGGCTTAACGGGGAGCTGTTTTTT. As protein: CASSPPTGWRLNGELFF.

This clone was detected a few times. The chain has TRBV14 and TRBJ2-7, with 10 bases that match TRBD1. J gave up 5 bases and V 4 bases, and 8 bases lay outside the gene matches. CDR3 length equals 15 residues. Germline CDR1 reads SGHDN; CDR2 reads FVKESK. Written as DNA, the CDR3 is TGTGCCAGCAGCCCCCAAAATGGACAGGGGGACGAGCAGTACTTC. It codes for CASSPQNGQGDEQYF.

This rearrangement joins TRBV6-1 to TRBJ2-7; 7 nucleotides line up with TRBD1. This CDR3 has 14 residues. Germline assignment: CDR1 MNHNS and CDR2 SASEGT. V lost 6 bases to trimming and J lost 5 bases; unmatched junction nucleotides: 10. The CDR3 DNA reads as TGTGCCAGCAGCCTAGACAGGGCCCAGGACGAGCAGTACTTC. Its protein is CASSLDRAQDEQYF.

The V gene is TRBV19, the J gene TRBJ2-3, with 9 bases lining up with TRBD2. The CDR3 totals 20 residues. J lost 3 bases, V lost 5 bases, and 21 bases had no gene match. In germline, CDR1 is LNHDA, CDR2 SQIVND (reference sequence). CDR3 sequence: CASSPSRLAAPYILTDTQYF. The CDR3 DNA reads TGTGCCAGTAGTCCGTCCCGACTAGCGGCGCCATACATCTTGACAGATACGCAGTATTTT.

This clone was seen a handful of times. The chain is built from TRBV28 and TRBJ2-7; 8 bases are shared with TRBD1. V lost 5 bases, J lost 3 bases, and 9 bases stayed unmatched. CDR1 is MDHEN, CDR2 SYDVKM, per germline. CDR3 length equals 15 residues. The CDR3 sequence: CASSGTTGVIYEQYF. CDR3 nucleotide sequence: TGTGCCAGCAGTGGCACGACAGGGGTGATCTACGAGCAGTACTTC.

This clone turned up a few times. The J gene is TRBJ2-7, the V gene TRBV7-3; 14 bases map to TRBD2. The trim removed 5 bases at V and 5 bases at J, leaving 11 bases unmatched. The CDR3 is 17 amino acids. Germline V gene lookup returns CDR1 SGHTA and CDR2 FQGTGA. CDR3 nucleotide sequence: TGTGCCAGCAGCCCGGGACTAGCGGGAGATCTCCCCGACGAGCAGTACTTC. Its protein product is CASSPGLAGDLPDEQYF.

This clone showed up just a few times. V and J are TRBV6-6 and TRBJ1-1; 8 bases map to TRBD1. Losses at the gene ends were 5 bases for V and 11 bases for J; bases not matched to a gene: 19. The CDR3 contains 16 residues. Germline CDR1 and CDR2: MNHNY and SVGAGI (reference sequence). CDR3 amino acids: CASSQGGPGQGRGAFF. Written as DNA, the CDR3 is TGTGCCAGCAGTCAAGGGGGACCCGGACAGGGCCGGGGGGCTTTCTTT.

Regarding this clone: A read error may account for a junction end that differs from germline. This specimen includes other DNA sequences encoding the same CDR3. The rearrangement uses TRBV7-8 and TRBJ2-3; 7 bases are shared with TRBD1. Germline CDR1 reads SGHVS; CDR2 reads FQNEAQ. The CDR3 contains 14 residues. CDR3 amino acids: CASSLDRATDTQYF. The CDR3 DNA follows: TGTGCCAGCAGCCTCGACAGGGCCACAGATACGCAGTACTTT.

This clone was seen a handful of times. The rearrangement joins TRBV29-1 to TRBJ1-1; the match to TRBD1 covers 7 bases. The germline gives CDR1 SQVTM, CDR2 ANQGSEA. The V segment lost 1 base and the J segment 3 bases; nucleotides outside the gene matches: 2. CDR3 length equals 13 residues. CDR3 sequence reads: CSVEVTGDTEAFF. The DNA of the CDR3 is TGCAGCGTTGAAGTCACAGGGGACACTGAAGCTTTCTTT.

The gene calls are TRBV2 and TRBJ1-1; 7 positions match TRBD1. V shed 5 bases, J shed 5 bases, and the junction held 8 bases outside the gene matches. CDR1 and CDR2 from the germline V gene are SNHLY and FYNNEI. The CDR3 totals 14 residues. The CDR3, as DNA: TGTGCCAGCAGTCAGGGCAGGGGGAGGACTGAAGCTTTCTTT. Translating it yields CASSQGRGRTEAFF.